Listed below are T cell receptor beta chains from one sample, sequenced in a study of blood T cell repertoires in COVID-19. Using immunoSEQ multiplex PCR, the repertoire was profiled, and TCRdb retains in-frame clones only, with some absent. The sample has some 50,000 clones; over 90% are singletons. Sequencing was carried out using peripheral blood. These receptors came from a man aged 55-75 years with COVID-19, enrolled during active disease. The CDR3 runs from the conserved cysteine through the conserved F or W. D genes are given only for firm matches. The size field is filled for only some rows; it gives once, few, many or a size class.

d_gene	len	v_gene	abundance	j_gene	CDR3nt	CDR3aa
-	14	TRBV28	-	TRBJ1-2	TGTGCCAGCAGTTTTAGTTACCCTTCGGGGGGCTACACCTTC	CASSFSYPSGGYTF
-	12	TRBV6-2/TRBV6-3	-	TRBJ1-2	TGTGCCAGCAGGCCTGCAGACTATGGCTACACCTTC	CASRPADYGYTF
-	18	TRBV18	-	TRBJ2-1	TGTGCCAGCTCTGGGGGGTTAGCGACGGAGTACACAATGCTGGAGCAGTTCTTC	CASSGGLATEYTMLEQFF
-	15	TRBV11-2	-	TRBJ1-2	TGTGCCAGCAGCTTAGAGTTAGTCACCAACTATGGCTACACCTTC	CASSLELVTNYGYTF
TRBD2	16	TRBV13	-	TRBJ2-7	TGTGCCAGCAGCTTAGGCCTTTTAGCGGGATCCTACGAGCAGTACTTC	CASSLGLLAGSYEQYF
-	16	TRBV7-9	-	TRBJ2-7	TGTGCCAGCAGCTTAGCTGAGACAGGTCCAGGGCTCGAGCAGTACTTC	CASSLAETGPGLEQYF
-	13	TRBV6-5	-	TRBJ1-5	TGTGCCAGCGCGAGGGGGAGCAATCAGCCCCAGCATTTT	CASARGSNQPQHF
-	15	TRBV6-2/TRBV6-3	-	TRBJ2-7	TGTGCCAGCAGTTACTCTCTTCTGGGCGGGTACGAGCAGTACTTC	CASSYSLLGGYEQYF
TRBD1	14	TRBV6-1	-	TRBJ1-4	TGTGCCAGCAGTGACAGGGGGCCTAATGAAAAACTGTTTTTT	CASSDRGPNEKLFF
TRBD1	14	TRBV7-2	-	TRBJ2-7	TGTGCCAGCAGCTCCGGGACAGGTCCCTACGAGCAGTACTTC	CASSSGTGPYEQYF
TRBD1	14	TRBV6-5	once	TRBJ2-7	TGTGCCAGCAGTTTTGACAGGGGGTCCAACGAGCAGTACTTC	CASSFDRGSNEQYF
-	14	TRBV7-3	-	TRBJ2-3	TGTGCCAGCAGCACTCGGACTCCGGCAGATACGCAGTATTTT	CASSTRTPADTQYF
TRBD1	17	TRBV7-9	-	TRBJ2-5	TGTGCCAGCAGCCTAGGTCTTCGGGACAGAATCCAAGAGACCCAGTACTTC	CASSLGLRDRIQETQYF
-	17	TRBV11-2	-	TRBJ2-7	TGTGCCAGCAGCTTAGTCTTTGCCAGTCCCATTCCCTACGAGCAGTACTTC	CASSLVFASPIPYEQYF
-	15	TRBV28	-	TRBJ2-1	TGTGCCAGCAGTTTATTCAGCCAGGGAAACAATGAGCAGTTCTTC	CASSLFSQGNNEQFF
TRBD1	16	TRBV4-3	-	TRBJ1-6	TGCGCCAGCAGCCAAATTTTGACAGGGGGAGAATCACCCCTCCACTTT	CASSQILTGGESPLHF
-	16	TRBV6-6	-	TRBJ1-2	TGTGCCAGCAGGCAAGGTCGGGGAACGGGTGACTATGGCTACACCTTC	CASRQGRGTGDYGYTF
TRBD2	15	TRBV5-1	-	TRBJ2-5	TGCGCCAGCAGCTTGCTAGCGGGGGACCAAGAGACCCAGTACTTC	CASSLLAGDQETQYF
TRBD2	15	TRBV5-1	-	TRBJ2-1	TGCGCCAGCAGCCAGACTAGCGGGAGGGCCGGTGAGCAGTTCTTC	CASSQTSGRAGEQFF
TRBD2	15	TRBV28	-	TRBJ2-7	TGTGCCAGCAGGCTCGAGGGACTAGCTATGTACGAGCAGTACTTC	CASRLEGLAMYEQYF
-	14	TRBV20-1	-	TRBJ1-5	TGCAGTGCTAGTTGGAGTAATAGCAATCAGCCCCAGCATTTT	CSASWSNSNQPQHF
TRBD1	14	TRBV27	-	TRBJ1-6	TGTGCCAGCAGTCTGACAGGGTCATATTCACCCCTCCACTTT	CASSLTGSYSPLHF
-	15	TRBV5-1	-	TRBJ1-5	TGCGCCAGCAGCCGGGTGGCAGGGGACAATCAGCCCCAGCATTTT	CASSRVAGDNQPQHF
TRBD2	15	TRBV5-1	-	TRBJ2-1	TGCGCCAGCAGCCCCACTAGCGGAGTCTACAATGAGCAGTTCTTC	CASSPTSGVYNEQFF
-	13	TRBV3-1/TRBV3-2	once	TRBJ1-2	TGTGCCAGCAGCCAAGTGGGAGAAGGGGGCTACACCTTC	CASSQVGEGGYTF
-	12	TRBV28	once	TRBJ2-7	TGTGCCAGCACCTGGGACGCGGGGGAGCAGTACTTC	CASTWDAGEQYF
-	14	TRBV3-1/TRBV3-2	-	TRBJ1-6	TGTGCCAGCAGCCGGCGGGTCGATAATTCACCCCTCCACTTT	CASSRRVDNSPLHF
-	13	TRBV30	-	TRBJ1-3	TGTGCCTGGAGTGGCGTGAGGGGAAACACCATATATTTT	CAWSGVRGNTIYF
-	13	TRBV9	-	TRBJ2-7	TGTGCCAGCAGCGTAGGTGAGTCCTACGAGCAGTACTTC	CASSVGESYEQYF
TRBD1	15	TRBV30	-	TRBJ1-2	TGTGCCTGGAGGTCGACAGGGGAGAGTAGCTATGGCTACACCTTC	CAWRSTGESSYGYTF
-	15	TRBV5-4	-	TRBJ1-2	TGTGCCAGCAGCTTGGAGAGTTCGGGGGTAGCTGGCTACACCTTC	CASSLESSGVAGYTF
TRBD2	15	TRBV10-3	once	TRBJ2-5	TGTGCCATCAGTGGGGCTAGCGGGAACCAAGAGACCCAGTACTTC	CAISGASGNQETQYF
TRBD2	17	TRBV5-8	-	TRBJ2-7	TGTGCCAGCAGCTTTGTGGTGATTTTAGCGGGAGATCAGGAGCAGTACTTC	CASSFVVILAGDQEQYF
-	16	TRBV5-1	-	TRBJ2-3	TGCGCCAGCAGCTTGGGTCGGCTAGCTACCGCAGATACGCAGTATTTT	CASSLGRLATADTQYF
-	13	TRBV6-5	-	TRBJ2-7	TGTGCCAGCAGTCCATCAGGGCCCTACGAGCAGTACTTC	CASSPSGPYEQYF